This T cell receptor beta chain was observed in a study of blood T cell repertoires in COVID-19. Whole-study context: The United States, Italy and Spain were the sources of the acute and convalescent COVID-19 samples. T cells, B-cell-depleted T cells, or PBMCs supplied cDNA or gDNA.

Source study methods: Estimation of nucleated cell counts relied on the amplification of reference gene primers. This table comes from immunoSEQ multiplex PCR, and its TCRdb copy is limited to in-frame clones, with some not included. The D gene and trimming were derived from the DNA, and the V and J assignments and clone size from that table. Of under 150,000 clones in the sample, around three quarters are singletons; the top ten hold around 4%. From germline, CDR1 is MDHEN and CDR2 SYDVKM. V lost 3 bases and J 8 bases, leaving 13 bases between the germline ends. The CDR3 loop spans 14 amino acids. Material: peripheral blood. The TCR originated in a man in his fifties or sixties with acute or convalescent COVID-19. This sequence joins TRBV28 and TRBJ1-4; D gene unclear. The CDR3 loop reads CASSLPGTGEKLFF. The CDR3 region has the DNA TGTGCCAGCAGTTTGCCGGGAACCGGCGAAAAACTGTTTTTT.